This T cell receptor (beta chain) was recorded in a study of blood T cells in healthy people across ages. Using a J-beta primer mix together with a sample-barcoded 5' primer, a second PCR was run for roughly 7 to 11 cycles. One entry per CDR3 protein results from TCRdb running MiXCR on the 5' RACE reads. The sample carries about 1.6 million distinct CDR3 sequences, 30% to 35% recorded once. Worth noting for this clonotype: Its antigen is not identified.

The study, taken as a whole, reports: Estimates based on one million T cells were treated as lower bounds.

This CDR3 has 16 amino acids. The germline CDR1 and CDR2 sequences are SGHVS and FNYEAQ. The V gene lost 1 base and the J gene lost 3 bases, with 14 bases spanning the gap. The specimen was blood. The V call is TRBV7-6, the J call TRBJ2-3, with D possibly TRBD1 on 5 matching bases. The TCR originated in a woman aged 25 to 39 in good health. In DNA form, the CDR3 reads TGTGCCAGCAGCTTAGGTGTAGGGGTCGCGACAGATACGCAGTATTTT. Translated, it gives CASSLGVGVATDTQYF. The complete variable domain, with remaining parts taken from reference TRBV7-6 and TRBJ2-3, reads GAGVSQSPRYKVTKRGQDVALRCDPISGHVSLYWYRQALGQGPEFLTYFNYEAQQDKSGLPNDRFSAERPEGSISTLTIQRTEQRDSAMYRCASSLGVGVATDTQYFGPGTRLTVL.